This T cell receptor beta chain was captured by sequencing in a study of identical twins. Trimming took off 2 bases at V and 2 bases at J, with 9 bases between the two ends. The CDR3 has 13 residues. CDR1 is DFQATT, CDR2 SNEGSKA, per germline (reference sequence). General study results and limits: With abundant cord blood beta clonotypes, insertions were fewer; memory repertoires showed no such pattern.

In the case of this clonotype: Its specificity is not known.

A universal primer site was incorporated via template switching, and the cDNA contained unique molecular identifiers. TCRdb reanalysed the 5' RACE reads using MiXCR and keeps one entry per CDR3 protein. The sample holds approximately 890,000 distinct CDR3 sequences, around 12% seen once. The sample was also reused in another study, on yellow fever vaccine responses in identical twins. That study adds: Reported findings indicate that twins' vaccine T cell responses seemed partially convergent, partially personalized.

The source is a woman younger than 30 in good health. V and J are TRBV20-1 and TRBJ1-2, with D possibly TRBD1 on 5 matching bases. The sequenced sample consisted of PBMCs. DNA for the CDR3: TGCAGTGCTAGATATGGGGGGAACTATGGCTACACCTTC. Amino acids: CSARYGGNYGYTF.